One and the same sample provided the 26 T cell receptor beta chains below, sequenced in a study of tumor and adjacent non-tumor tissue in lung cancer. No cell sorting was done before RNA was extracted from the tissue. This non-tumor lung sample came from over 3 cm beyond the tumor edge. A modified ARM-PCR protocol with three rounds of nested PCR amplified TCRbeta. TCRdb re-called the multiplex PCR reads through MiXCR, storing one row per CDR3 protein. The sample contains approximately 62,000 distinct CDR3 sequences, about 61% of which appear only once. The sequenced material came from distant non-tumor lung tissue. These receptors all come from a man in his 70s with non-small cell lung cancer.

This clonotype was detected many times. The chain is built from TRBV6-5 and TRBJ2-7; 10 bases agree with TRBD1. There are 14 residues in the CDR3. The germline gives CDR1 MNHEY, CDR2 SVGAGI. The V gene end was trimmed by 8 bases and the J gene end by 2 bases; junction bases not matched to a gene: 6. CDR3 in amino acids: CASGRGTGAYEQYF. For the CDR3, the DNA is TGTGCCAGCGGTCGGGGGACAGGGGCCTACGAGCAGTACTTC.

This clonotype has only a few counts. V gene TRBV30 combines with J gene TRBJ1-5; tentative D call: TRBD1 (6 bases). The V end was cut by 4 bases, the J end by 2 bases, with 15 bases between. Germline lookup yields CDR1 GTSNPN and CDR2 SVGIG (reference sequence). The CDR3 is 15 residues long. The CDR3 sequence: CAWKDRDNGNQPQHF. As DNA, the CDR3 is TGTGCCTGGAAGGACAGAGATAATGGCAATCAGCCCCAGCATTTT.

This clonotype has just a few counts. This may be a read error, as it is one base from a much larger clone. The chain couples TRBV7-8 to TRBJ2-7; no reliable D call. The CDR3 is 12 amino acids. Germline V gives CDR1 SGHVS, CDR2 FQNEAQ. CDR3 in amino acids: CASSLDTYGQYF. CDR3 sequence (DNA): TGTGCCAGCAGCTTAGACACCTACGGGCAGTACTTC.

J is TRBJ1-1 and V is TRBV11-2, with D possibly being TRBD1 (5 bases). Trimming shortened V by 2 bases and J by 5 bases, and 15 bases separated the two germline ends. Germline V gene lookup returns CDR1 SGHAT and CDR2 FQNNGV. The CDR3 loop spans 15 amino acids. Here the CDR3 DNA reads TGTGCCAGCAGCTTACAGCTCGGGGCAGGAACTGAAGCTTTCTTT. Translation gives CASSLQLGAGTEAFF. Full variable domain (rest looked up from reference TRBV11-2 and TRBJ1-1): EAGVAQSPRYKIIEKRQSVAFWCNPISGHATLYWYQQILGQGPKLLIQFQNNGVVDDSQLPKDRFSAERLKGVDSTLKIQPAKLEDSAVYLCASSLQLGAGTEAFFGQGTRLTVV.

In the case of this clonotype: A much larger clone differs by one base, so this may be a read error. The limits of the CDR3 on the DNA are not certain, so only TCRdb's listed CDR3 is given. V gene TRBV28 combines with J gene TRBJ1-2. Germline lookup yields CDR1 MDHEN and CDR2 SYDVKM. The CDR3 extends over 15 residues, inclusive of both ends. The CDR3 sequence is CASILEVMGIYGYTF.

As to this clonotype: This may arise from a read error, as a much more abundant clone is one base away. V gene TRBV7-9 combines with J gene TRBJ2-1; possibly TRBD1 for D (5 bases). This CDR3 is built from 14 residues. V was cut by 1 base and J by 12 bases, with 16 bases left in between. Germline V lookup: CDR1 SEHNR, CDR2 FQNEAQ (reference sequence). Here the CDR3 reads CASSLEVDSGGQFF. The DNA of the CDR3 is TGTGCCAGCAGCTTAGAGGTAGACAGTGGTGGGCAGTTCTTC.

With regard to this clonotype: A read error may be the cause here, since a much bigger clone is one base away. This chain uses TRBV6-5 with TRBJ1-5, with D uncertain. Germline CDR1 MNHEY, CDR2 SVGAGI. The CDR3 consists of 17 residues. The CDR3 loop reads CDSSYPGPPESNQPQHF. CDR3 sequence (DNA): TGTGACAGCAGTTACCCAGGACCGCCCGAAAGCAATCAGCCCCAGCATTTT.

Comments on this clonotype: The CDR3 does not close with the conserved phenylalanine or tryptophan, likely indicating a read error. V and J are TRBV4-1 and TRBJ1-5; D gene ambiguous. Germline V gene lookup returns CDR1 MGHRA and CDR2 YSYEKL. The CDR3 has 15 residues. The CDR3 region is CANSQGSGDYQPQHC. The CDR3 DNA sequence: TGCGCCAACAGCCAAGGATCTGGTGACTATCAGCCCCAGCATTGT.

Comments on this clonotype: Here the CDR3 omits its conserved ending phenylalanine or tryptophan, so a read error is the likely source. The DNA is left out, because the CDR3 cannot be placed on it with certainty; the CDR3 is given as TCRdb lists it. The chain carries TRBV11-1 and TRBJ2-1; the D call in the table, TRBD2, was not verified against the DNA. Germline V gene lookup returns CDR1 SGHAT and CDR2 FQDESV (reference sequence). The CDR3 is made up of 17 amino acids, end residues included. CDR3 protein: CASSLSSTRGSYNEHFL.

Of note for this clonotype: Sequence at one end of the junction differs from germline and may be a read error. The genes are TRBV6-4 and TRBJ2-1; D possibly corresponds to TRBD2 (6 bases). CDR1 and CDR2 (germline): MRHNA, SNTAGT. This CDR3 is 14 amino acids long. The CDR3 spells CASSDSEGYNEQLF. The CDR3 coding sequence is TGTGCCAGCAGTGACTCGGAGGGCTACAATGAGCAGCTCTTC.

In the case of this clonotype: A read error is likely, as this CDR3 ends without the conserved phenylalanine or tryptophan. This sequence joins TRBV30 and TRBJ2-7, with 13 bases identical to TRBD2. CDR3 length: 18 amino acids. The junction had 14 bases not matched to a gene; V was cut back by 3 bases and J by 3 bases. Germline values: CDR1 GTSNPN, CDR2 SVGIG (reference sequence). This CDR3 reads CAWSTRGTGTSGIYEQYL. The CDR3 DNA is TGTGCCTGGAGCACCCGGGGCACCGGGACTAGCGGGATCTACGAGCAGTACTTA.

Details on this clonotype: One base away lies a much larger clone, so this may be a sequencing read error. The chain couples TRBV5-4 to TRBJ1-2; no firm D call. CDR1 and CDR2 (germline): SGHNT, YYREEE (reference sequence). The V and J ends lost 0 bases and 4 bases respectively, with 22 bases between them. The CDR3 extends over 18 amino acids. For the CDR3, the DNA is TGTGCCAGCAGCTTGGCGTCCGGGGTTCTCGGGCTTTTCTATGGCTACACCTTC. This gives the protein CASSLASGVLGLFYGYTF.

This clonotype showed up many times. The rearrangement joins TRBV5-4 to TRBJ2-5; the D gene could be TRBD1 or TRBD2 (5 bases each). The germline V and J ends were trimmed by 1 base and 5 bases, with 9 bases remaining between them. The CDR3 has 13 amino acids. Germline CDR1 is SGHNT and CDR2 is YYREEE (reference sequence). The CDR3 DNA sequence: TGTGCCAGCAGCTTGCCGGGACGGGAGACCCAGTACTTC. Protein sequence: CASSLPGRETQYF.

This clonotype was detected a few times. A read error may produce the germline difference seen at one junction end. The rearrangement links TRBV20-1 to TRBJ1-6, with 9 bases fitting TRBD1. CDR1 is DFQATT and CDR2 is SNEGSKA in the germline V gene (reference sequence). This CDR3 is 15 amino acids long. CDR3 in amino acids: CSATWDRVYNSLLHF. CDR3 bases: TGCAGTGCTACATGGGACAGGGTGTATAATTCACTCCTCCACTTT.

In its sample, this clonotype was seen a few times. A much bigger clone sits one base away, suggesting this may be a read error. The genes are TRBV11-2 and TRBJ2-7; 7 bases map to TRBD2. The CDR3 sequence is 13 residues long. Germline values: CDR1 SGHAT, CDR2 FQNNGV. CDR3: CASSIQGDYERYF. CDR3 bases: TGTGCCAGCAGCATACAAGGGGACTACGAGCGGTACTTC.

In the case of this clonotype: A read error is possible here, since a much larger clone lies one base away. This chain connects TRBV5-1 to TRBJ2-5; 7 bases line up with TRBD1. CDR3 length: 16 amino acids. Germline V lookup: CDR1 SGHRS, CDR2 YFSETQ. Unmatched junction bases numbered 14, after V lost 9 bases and J lost 0 bases. The CDR3 nucleotides read TGCGCCAACAGGGGCGGCGTCAGGGAGTACCAAGAGACCCAGTACTTC. It is translated as CANRGGVREYQETQYF.

CDR3 region: CASSQPLPGGDTDTQYF. As DNA, the CDR3 is TGTGCCAGCAGCCAACCCTTACCTGGGGGGGACACAGATACGCAGTATTTT. The chain recombines TRBV11-2 with TRBJ2-3; 7 bases are a match to TRBD2. Germline assignment: CDR1 SGHAT and CDR2 FQNNGV. The length of the CDR3 is 17 residues. J gave up 2 bases and V 5 bases, and 13 bases lay outside the gene matches. Together with reference TRBV11-2 and TRBJ2-3, the CDR3 gives the full variable domain: EAGVAQSPRYKIIEKRQSVAFWCNPISGHATLYWYQQILGQGPKLLIQFQNNGVVDDSQLPKDRFSAERLKGVDSTLKIQPAKLEDSAVYLCASSQPLPGGDTDTQYFGPGTRLTVL.

In its sample, this clonotype was seen many times. The chain joins TRBV29-1 to TRBJ2-6; D not certain. V was shortened by 7 bases and J by 0 bases, with 13 bases between the two germline ends. The germline V gene encodes CDR1 SQVTM and CDR2 ANQGSEA. This CDR3 spans 15 amino acids. Here the CDR3 DNA reads TGCAGCGCAATGACACCGAGCTCTGGGGCCAACGTCCTGACTTTC. Its translation is CSAMTPSSGANVLTF.

Note on this clonotype: A junction boundary mismatches the germline segment, possibly from a read error. The V and J genes are TRBV5-4 and TRBJ2-1; 8 bases map to TRBD2. CDR1 and CDR2 (germline): SGHNT, YYREEE (reference sequence). CDR3 size: 16 residues. DNA of the CDR3: TGTGCCAGCAGCAGGGCGAACGGGGGGGAATACAATGAGCCGTTCTTC. Translating gives CASSRANGGEYNEPFF. The entire variable domain, with the rest obtained from reference TRBV5-4 and TRBJ2-1, is as follows: ETGVTQSPTHLIKTRGQQVTLRCSSQSGHNTVSWYQQALGQGPQFIFQYYREEENGRGNFPPRFSGLQFPNYSSELNVNALELDDSALYLCASSRANGGEYNEPFFGPGTRLTVL.

Points on this clonotype: Lacking the conserved final phenylalanine or tryptophan, this CDR3 likely reflects a read error. The CDR3 here is CAISDDYSLSPYEQYL. In DNA, the CDR3 is TGTGCCATCAGTGATGACTACAGCTTGTCCCCCTACGAGCAGTACCTC. The J gene is TRBJ2-7, the V gene TRBV10-3; D is possibly TRBD2 (5 bases). V was trimmed by 3 bases and J by 2 bases, leaving 17 bases between them. CDR1 ENHRY and CDR2 SYGVKD come from the germline V gene. CDR3 length: 16 residues.

This clonotype was found a few times. The V and J genes are TRBV2 and TRBJ2-1; 13 nucleotides line up with TRBD2. The CDR3 consists of 16 residues. Trimming at V came to 3 bases and at J to 6 bases, leaving 5 bases not matched to a gene. Per the germline V gene, CDR1 is SNHLY and CDR2 is FYNNEI. CDR3 nucleotides: TGTGCCAGCAGTGAGGGGGGACTAGCGGGGACCAATGAGCAGTTCTTC. Protein: CASSEGGLAGTNEQFF.

With respect to this clonotype: A read error is possible here, since a much larger clone lies one base away. The chain recombines TRBV28 with TRBJ2-7; 8 nucleotides match TRBD2. CDR3 size: 18 residues. Germline lookup yields CDR1 MDHEN and CDR2 SYDVKM. Trimming removed 3 bases from V and 6 bases from J; junction bases left unmatched: 19. In nucleotides, the CDR3 is TGTGCCAGCAGTTTTCAAAACGGGGGGGGCTTTTTTCCGTCCGAGCAGTACTTC. Encoded protein: CASSFQNGGGFFPSEQYF.

The chain uses TRBV28 and TRBJ1-2; D gene unclear. Germline CDR1 reads MDHEN; CDR2 reads SYDVKM. Deletions cut 5 bases from V and 7 bases from J, with 14 bases between. CDR3 length: 13 residues. The DNA of the CDR3 is TGTGCCAGCAGTACCCCCCCCAGTGGTGGCTACACCTTC. Protein product: CASSTPPSGGYTF.

This clonotype was counted many times. This rearrangement joins TRBV5-6 to TRBJ1-5; 9 bases agree with TRBD1. The germline CDR1 and CDR2 sequences are SGHDT and YYEEEE. The CDR3 length is 15 residues. The ends lost 4 bases at V and 2 bases at J; junction bases unmatched: 4. CDR3 amino acids: CASSRTGAGNQPQHF. CDR3 DNA sequence: TGTGCCAGCAGCCGGACAGGGGCCGGCAATCAGCCCCAGCATTTT.

As concerns this clonotype: This sequence may be a read error, since a much larger clone differs from it by one base. The CDR3 here is CASSLTGLVGYEQYF. Here the CDR3 DNA reads TGCGCCAGCAGCTTGACGGGACTAGTGGGATACGAGCAGTACTTC. V is TRBV5-1 and J is TRBJ2-7; 8 nucleotides align to TRBD2. The CDR3 loop spans 15 amino acids. J gave up 4 bases and V 1 base, and 7 bases lay outside the gene matches. Germline CDR1 SGHRS, CDR2 YFSETQ. Based on the CDR3 plus reference TRBV5-1 and TRBJ2-7, the full variable domain is KAGVTQTPRYLIKTRGQQVTLSCSPISGHRSVSWYQQTPGQGLQFLFEYFSETQRNKGNFPGRFSGRQFSNSRSEMNVSTLELGDSALYLCASSLTGLVGYEQYFGPGTRLTVT.

On this clonotype: One end of the junction is discordant with germline, which a read error may explain. The chain couples TRBV4-1 to TRBJ1-5, with D uncertain. This CDR3 contains 15 residues. The germline V gene encodes CDR1 MGHRA and CDR2 YSYEKL. The CDR3 nucleotides are TGCGTCAGCAGCCAAGAGTTGAGTAGCAATCAGCCCCAGCATTTT. It is translated as CVSSQELSSNQPQHF.